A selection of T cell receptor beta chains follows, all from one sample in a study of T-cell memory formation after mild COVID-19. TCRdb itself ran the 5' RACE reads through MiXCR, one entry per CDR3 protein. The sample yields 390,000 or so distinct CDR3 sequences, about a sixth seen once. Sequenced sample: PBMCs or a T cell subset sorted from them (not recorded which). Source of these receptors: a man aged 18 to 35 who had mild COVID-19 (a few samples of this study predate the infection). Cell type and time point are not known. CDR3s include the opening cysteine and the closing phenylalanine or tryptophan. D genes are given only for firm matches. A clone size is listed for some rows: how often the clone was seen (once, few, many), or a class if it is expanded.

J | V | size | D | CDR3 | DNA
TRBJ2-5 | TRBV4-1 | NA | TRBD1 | CASTKGQGQETQYF | TGCGCCAGCACTAAAGGACAGGGTCAAGAGACCCAGTACTTC
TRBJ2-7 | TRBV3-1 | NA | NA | CASSQDRDYEQYF | TGTGCCAGCAGCCAAGACAGAGACTACGAGCAGTACTTC
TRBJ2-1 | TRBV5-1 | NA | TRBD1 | CASSLGDRDRYEQFF | TGCGCCAGCAGCTTGGGTGACAGGGACCGCTATGAGCAGTTCTTC
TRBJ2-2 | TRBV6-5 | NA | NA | CASGVGGELFF | TGTGCCAGCGGGGTTGGCGGGGAGCTGTTTTTT
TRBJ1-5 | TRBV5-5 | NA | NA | CASSSGALDQPQHF | TGTGCCAGCAGCTCCGGGGCCCTCGATCAGCCCCAGCATTTT
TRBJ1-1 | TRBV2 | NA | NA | CASSEGTKNTEAFF | TGTGCCAGCAGTGAAGGGACAAAGAACACTGAAGCTTTCTTT
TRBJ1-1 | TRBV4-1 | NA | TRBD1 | CASSQGGTGGNTEAFF | TGCGCCAGCAGCCAAGGGGGGACAGGGGGCAACACTGAAGCTTTCTTT
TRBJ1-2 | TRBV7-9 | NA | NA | CASSSRDALGYTF | TGTGCCAGCAGCTCCCGGGACGCCCTTGGCTACACCTTC
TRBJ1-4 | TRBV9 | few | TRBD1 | CASSVGDSGTNEKLFF | TGTGCCAGCAGCGTAGGGGACAGCGGAACTAATGAAAAACTGTTTTTT
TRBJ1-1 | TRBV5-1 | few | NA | CASSFRLTNTEAFF | TGCGCCAGCAGCTTTCGACTGACAAACACTGAAGCTTTCTTT
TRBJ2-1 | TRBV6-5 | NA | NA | CASSPVRISPYNEQFF | TGTGCCAGCAGCCCGGTCAGGATTTCTCCCTACAATGAGCAGTTCTTC
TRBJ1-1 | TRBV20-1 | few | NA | CSASTGFLYTEAFF | TGCAGTGCCAGCACTGGGTTTCTGTACACTGAAGCTTTCTTT
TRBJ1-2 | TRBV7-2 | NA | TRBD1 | CASSYRDRGGYGYTF | TGTGCCAGCAGCTACCGGGACAGGGGCGGCTATGGCTACACCTTC
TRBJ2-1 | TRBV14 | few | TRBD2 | CASSATSGGVNEQFF | TGTGCCAGCAGCGCGACTAGCGGGGGCGTCAATGAGCAGTTCTTC
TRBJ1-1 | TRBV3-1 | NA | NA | CASSHEDGEAFF | TGTGCCAGCAGCCATGAGGACGGTGAAGCTTTCTTT
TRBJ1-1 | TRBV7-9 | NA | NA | CASSTSVRAEGDTEAFF | TGTGCCAGCAGCACATCTGTTCGGGCGGAGGGGGACACTGAAGCTTTCTTT
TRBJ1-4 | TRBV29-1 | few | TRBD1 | CSVAHRGREKLFF | TGCAGCGTTGCGCACAGGGGCCGAGAAAAACTGTTTTTT
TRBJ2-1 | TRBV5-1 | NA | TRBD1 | CASSLAQGALSEQFF | TGCGCCAGCAGCTTGGCACAGGGGGCTCTCAGTGAGCAGTTCTTC
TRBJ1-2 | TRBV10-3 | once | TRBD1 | CAMRQGMGYGYTF | TGTGCCATGAGACAGGGAATGGGCTATGGCTACACCTTC
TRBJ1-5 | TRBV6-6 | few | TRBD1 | CASGLTGMNQPQHF | TGTGCCAGCGGGTTGACAGGGATGAATCAGCCCCAGCATTTT
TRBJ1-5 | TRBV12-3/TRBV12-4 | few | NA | CASSLQGVGSQPQHF | TGTGCCAGCAGTTTACAGGGTGTGGGGAGTCAGCCCCAGCATTTT
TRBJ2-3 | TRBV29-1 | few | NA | CSVVGGGTQYF | TGCAGCGTTGTAGGTGGGGGAACGCAGTATTTT
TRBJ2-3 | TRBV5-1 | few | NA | CASSLGASNTDTQYF | TGCGCCAGCAGCTTGGGCGCCAGCAACACAGATACGCAGTATTTT
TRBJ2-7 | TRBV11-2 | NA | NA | CASSLVAGPYYEQYF | TGTGCCAGCAGCTTAGTGGCGGGTCCTTACTACGAGCAGTACTTC
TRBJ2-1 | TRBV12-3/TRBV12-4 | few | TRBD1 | CASSRRTGSFRDNEQFF | TGTGCCAGCAGTCGGCGGACAGGGTCTTTTAGAGACAATGAGCAGTTCTTC
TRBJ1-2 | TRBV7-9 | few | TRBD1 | CASSTNRGGYTF | TGTGCCAGCAGCACCAACAGGGGTGGCTACACCTTC
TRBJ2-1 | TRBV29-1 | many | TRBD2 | CSVERGGYNEQFF | TGCAGCGTTGAACGGGGGGGCTACAATGAGCAGTTCTTC
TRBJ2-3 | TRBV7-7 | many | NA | CASSSDIRDTQYF | TGTGCTAGCAGCTCGGACATCAGGGATACGCAGTATTTT
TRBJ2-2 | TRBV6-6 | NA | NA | CASSPPTNTGELFF | TGTGCCAGCAGTCCCCCTACGAACACCGGGGAGCTGTTTTTT
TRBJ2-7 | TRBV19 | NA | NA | CASSADLAYEQYF | TGTGCCAGTAGTGCTGACTTGGCCTACGAGCAGTACTTC
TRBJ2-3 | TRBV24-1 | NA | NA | CATQGFGTDTQYF | TGTGCCACCCAGGGATTTGGCACAGATACGCAGTATTTT
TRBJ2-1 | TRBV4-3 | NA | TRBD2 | CASSQVGTSGGALFF | TGCGCCAGCAGCCAAGTTGGGACTAGCGGGGGGGCTTTATTCTTC
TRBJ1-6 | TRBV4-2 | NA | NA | CASSHEGGTINSPLHF | TGTGCCAGCAGCCACGAAGGGGGGACAATTAATTCACCCCTCCACTTT
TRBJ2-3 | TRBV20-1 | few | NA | CSAKTTTSTDTQYF | TGCAGTGCCAAGACCACCACCAGCACAGATACGCAGTATTTT
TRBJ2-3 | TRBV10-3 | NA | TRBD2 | CAISGRGAPDTQYF | TGTGCCATCAGTGGGCGGGGGGCCCCAGATACGCAGTATTTT
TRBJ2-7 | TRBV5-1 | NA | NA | CASSLAPDYSYEQYF | TGCGCCAGCAGCTTGGCCCCCGACTACTCCTACGAGCAGTACTTC
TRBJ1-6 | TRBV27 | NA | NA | CASSYRLLNSPLHF | TGTGCCAGCAGTTACCGACTTCTGAATTCACCCCTCCACTTT
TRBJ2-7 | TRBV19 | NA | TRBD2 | CASSPRVAGSYEQYF | TGTGCCAGTAGTCCGCGGGTAGCGGGCTCCTACGAGCAGTACTTC
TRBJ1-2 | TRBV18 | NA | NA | CASSPSQSASYGYTF | TGTGCCAGCTCACCAAGCCAGTCAGCGAGCTATGGCTACACCTTC
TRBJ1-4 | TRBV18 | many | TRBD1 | CASSPARDRFNGKLFF | TGTGCCAGCTCGCCAGCCCGGGACAGGTTTAATGGAAAACTGTTTTTT
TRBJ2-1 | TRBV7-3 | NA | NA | CASSSRAGSYNEQFF | TGTGCCAGCAGCTCACGAGCGGGCTCCTACAATGAGCAGTTCTTC
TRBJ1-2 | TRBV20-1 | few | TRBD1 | CSAPRTGPYYGYTF | TGCAGTGCTCCAAGGACAGGCCCATACTATGGCTACACCTTC
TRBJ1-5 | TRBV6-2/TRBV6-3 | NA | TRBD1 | CASSSQGALQPQHF | TGTGCCAGCAGTTCACAGGGGGCCCTTCAGCCCCAGCATTTT